The 13 T cell receptor beta chains reported below all come from one sample, sequenced in a study of shared T cell receptors in the human thymus. Assay: immunoSEQ multiplex PCR; the TCRdb copy retains only in-frame clones and omits some. The sample contains hundreds of thousands of clones, around 87% of which appear only once. The same data also went into a second study, on human thymus T cells.

The sequencing input was thymocytes. These receptors were obtained from a boy less than two years old with a congenital heart defect.

This chain uses TRBV4-2 with TRBJ2-1; 16 positions match TRBD2. The V and J ends lost 1 base and 9 bases, in that order; junction bases with no gene match: 15. Germline V gene sequence: CDR1 LGHNA, CDR2 YNFKEQ. The CDR3 has 20 amino acids. The CDR3 sequence: CASSQGASGTSGGAIGEQFF. The DNA of the CDR3 is TGTGCCAGCAGCCAAGGGGCCTCTGGGACTAGCGGGGGGGCAATCGGTGAGCAGTTCTTC.

V gene TRBV7-2 combines with J gene TRBJ2-4, with 10 bases fitting TRBD2. V gave up 5 bases and J gave up 1 base; unmatched junction bases: 8. The germline V gene encodes CDR1 SGHTA and CDR2 FQGNSA. This CDR3 region has 17 residues. CDR3: CASSPGTSELAKNIQYF. CDR3 coding DNA: TGTGCCAGCAGCCCAGGGACTAGCGAACTCGCCAAAAACATTCAGTACTTC.

V usage is TRBV9 and J usage is TRBJ2-3; 15 bases fit TRBD2. The CDR3 sequence is 17 residues long. In germline, CDR1 is SGDLS, CDR2 YYNGEE. Unmatched junction bases numbered 6, after V lost 4 bases and J lost 3 bases. The CDR3 coding sequence is TGTGCCAGCAGCCCGGGACTAGCGGGAGGAATTACAGATACGCAGTATTTT. It encodes CASSPGLAGGITDTQYF.

This clone has just one count. V gene TRBV5-8 combines with J gene TRBJ1-2; perhaps TRBD1 as D (6 bases). Germline V gene sequence: CDR1 SGHTS, CDR2 YDEGEE. Trimming cost V 1 base and J 5 bases, with 12 bases left between them. The CDR3 covers 14 residues. The CDR3 spells CASSLRRGWYGYTF. In DNA, the CDR3 is TGTGCCAGCAGCTTGCGCAGGGGTTGGTATGGCTACACCTTC.

This rearrangement joins TRBV7-8 to TRBJ2-3; TRBD2 agrees at 8 bases. With 2 bases clipped from V and 0 bases from J, the junction kept 10 bases outside the gene matches. Per germline, CDR1 SGHVS and CDR2 FQNEAQ. The CDR3 is made up of 18 amino acids. This CDR3 reads CASSLLAPRGGSTDTQYF. CDR3 DNA sequence: TGTGCCAGCAGCTTATTGGCCCCCCGGGGGGGAAGCACAGATACGCAGTATTTT.

V is TRBV7-2 and J is TRBJ2-7; a weak D match, TRBD2 (6 bases). Trimming left V 4 bases short and J 1 base short, with 14 bases between. The CDR3 has 15 residues. CDR1 and CDR2 from the germline V gene are SGHTA and FQGNSA. This chain's CDR3 is CASSSPVAESYEQYF. Written as DNA, the CDR3 is TGTGCCAGCAGCTCTCCGGTAGCGGAGTCCTACGAGCAGTACTTC. Together with reference TRBV7-2 and TRBJ2-7, the CDR3 gives the full variable domain: GAGVSQSPSNKVTEKGKDVELRCDPISGHTALYWYRQSLGQGLEFLIYFQGNSAPDKSGLPSDRFSAERTGGSVSTLTIQRTQQEDSAVYLCASSSPVAESYEQYFGPGTRLTVT.

V is TRBV4-3 and J is TRBJ2-3; 13 bases are a match to TRBD2. With V trimmed by 5 bases and J by 1 base, 15 bases remained unmatched. Germline lookup yields CDR1 LGHNA and CDR2 YSLEER. The CDR3 extends over 20 amino acids. The CDR3 DNA reads as TGCGCCAGCAGCTTTCGACTAGCGGGAGGAGGTCAACACGGCACAGATACGCAGTATTTT. Its translation is CASSFRLAGGGQHGTDTQYF.

The chain carries TRBV11-2 and TRBJ2-1, with 8 bases that match TRBD2. V shed 5 bases, J shed 3 bases, and the junction held 6 bases outside the gene matches. In germline, CDR1 is SGHAT, CDR2 FQNNGV. This CDR3 is 15 amino acids long. DNA of the CDR3: TGTGCCAGCAGCCTCTGGCGGGGGGACTACAATGAGCAGTTCTTC. Protein sequence: CASSLWRGDYNEQFF.

This chain links TRBV4-2 with TRBJ2-7, with a weak D call TRBD1 (6 bases). CDR1 is LGHNA, CDR2 YNFKEQ, per germline. V shed 1 base and J shed 0 bases, with 34 bases lying between them. The CDR3 has 23 amino acids. CDR3 nucleotide sequence: TGTGCCAGCAGCCAAGGCGACCCGATCGCACCCATTGGGGACACCGACTACTCCTACGAGCAGTACTTC. This sequence encodes CASSQGDPIAPIGDTDYSYEQYF.

The chain employs TRBV6-1 and TRBJ1-5; D perhaps matches TRBD1 (5 bases). The CDR3 covers 13 residues. Germline V gene sequence: CDR1 MNHNS, CDR2 SASEGT. With 3 bases removed from V and 7 bases from J, the gap between germline ends came to 10 bases. CDR3 residues: CASSDTGGQPQHF. The CDR3 DNA reads TGTGCCAGCAGTGATACCGGGGGACAGCCCCAGCATTTT.

This rearrangement joins TRBV7-9 to TRBJ2-3; D ambiguous. In germline, CDR1 is SEHNR, CDR2 FQNEAQ (reference sequence). V was trimmed by 3 bases and J by 0 bases, leaving 7 bases between them. This CDR3 comprises 14 residues. CDR3 loop: CASSLTQSTDTQYF. Written as DNA, the CDR3 is TGTGCCAGCAGCTTGACACAAAGCACAGATACGCAGTATTTT.

This clone appeared a single time. J is TRBJ1-2 and V is TRBV6-5; the match to TRBD1 covers 7 bases. Germline CDR1 is MNHEY and CDR2 is SVGAGI. J was trimmed by 4 bases and V by 6 bases; bases with no gene match: 8. The CDR3 covers 14 residues. CDR3 bases: TGTGCCAGCAGAGTTACAGACAGGGCCTATGGCTACACCTTC. Amino acid sequence: CASRVTDRAYGYTF.

The CDR3, as DNA: TGTGCCAGCAGCTTAGCTCTAGCGGCGCCTCACAATGAGCAGTTCTTC. Encoded protein: CASSLALAAPHNEQFF. The chain carries TRBV7-2 and TRBJ2-1, with 7 bases fitting TRBD2. Germline CDR1 reads SGHTA; CDR2 reads FQGNSA. This CDR3 comprises 16 residues. Trimming at V came to 0 bases and at J to 5 bases, leaving 7 bases not matched to a gene.